This T cell receptor beta chain was documented in a study of T-cell reconstitution after alpha-beta-depleted transplantation in children. TCRbeta library construction was performed incorporating unique molecular identifiers. TCRdb re-derived calls from the PCR reads in MiXCR, one entry per CDR3 protein. The sample records a few hundred thousand distinct CDR3 sequences, approximately 10% being singletons. This CDR3 is built from 11 residues. In germline, CDR1 is SQVTM, CDR2 ANQGSEA. Germline trimming cut 7 bases from V and 5 bases from J; bases unmatched to any gene: 5. This clonotype was counted many times.

Sample: PBMCs from the stem cell graft donor, taken from the stem cell graft. The receptor's source is a human donor who donated a stem cell graft to a child with acute myeloid leukemia. V is TRBV29-1 and J is TRBJ2-7; TRBD2 aligns across 7 bases. For the CDR3, the DNA is TGCAGCGGTAGACTAGCCGACGAGCAGTACTTC. Translating gives CSGRLADEQYF.